This TCR beta chain was sequenced during a study of blood T cell repertoires in COVID-19. Study-level information: The United States, Italy and Spain provided the acute and convalescent COVID-19 samples. PBMCs, B-cell-depleted T cells, or T cells provided the cDNA or gDNA that made up the material.

The CDR3 extends over 13 amino acids. Between the trimmed V and J ends, which lost 3 bases and 8 bases, there was a span of 13 bases. Authors' processing steps: Amplification with reference gene primers provided the estimates of nucleated cell counts. Assay: immunoSEQ multiplex PCR; the TCRdb copy retains only in-frame clones and omits some. V and J calls and clone size are as listed in that table; D and trimming were resolved from the DNA. The table has some 260,000 clones, around 90% seen once. This receptor was taken from a human donor in a cohort sampled during active COVID-19. The chain recombines TRBV12-3 or TRBV12-4 with TRBJ1-2; D gene uncertain. Specimen: peripheral blood. In DNA form, the CDR3 reads TGTGCCAGCAGTTTTTCCGAGATCGAGGGCTACACCTTC. Protein sequence: CASSFSEIEGYTF.